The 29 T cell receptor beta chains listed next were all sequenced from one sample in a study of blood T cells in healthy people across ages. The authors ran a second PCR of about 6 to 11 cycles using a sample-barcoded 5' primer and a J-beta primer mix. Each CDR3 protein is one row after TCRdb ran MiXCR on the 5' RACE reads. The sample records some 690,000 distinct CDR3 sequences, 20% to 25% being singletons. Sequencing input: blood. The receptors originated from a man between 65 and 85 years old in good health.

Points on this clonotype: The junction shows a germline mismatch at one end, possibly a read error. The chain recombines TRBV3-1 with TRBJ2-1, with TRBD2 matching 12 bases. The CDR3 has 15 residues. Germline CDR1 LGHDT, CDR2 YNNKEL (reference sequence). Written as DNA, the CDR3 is TGTGCCAGCAGCCCGACTAGCGGGGGCTACAATGGGCAGTTCTTC. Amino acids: CASSPTSGGYNGQFF.

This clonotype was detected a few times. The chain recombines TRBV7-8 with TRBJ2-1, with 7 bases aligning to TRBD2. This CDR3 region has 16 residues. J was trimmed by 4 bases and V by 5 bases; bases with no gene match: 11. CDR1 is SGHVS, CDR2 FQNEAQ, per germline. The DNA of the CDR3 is TGTGCCAGCAGCCCCTGGGGGGAGGGAACTTACAATGAGCAGTTCTTC. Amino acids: CASSPWGEGTYNEQFF.

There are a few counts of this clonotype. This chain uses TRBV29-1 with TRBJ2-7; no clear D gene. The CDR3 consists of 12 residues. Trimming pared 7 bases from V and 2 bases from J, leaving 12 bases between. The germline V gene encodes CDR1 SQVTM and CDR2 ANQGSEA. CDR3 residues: CSARDDPYEQYF. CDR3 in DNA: TGCAGCGCCCGCGACGACCCCTACGAGCAGTACTTC.

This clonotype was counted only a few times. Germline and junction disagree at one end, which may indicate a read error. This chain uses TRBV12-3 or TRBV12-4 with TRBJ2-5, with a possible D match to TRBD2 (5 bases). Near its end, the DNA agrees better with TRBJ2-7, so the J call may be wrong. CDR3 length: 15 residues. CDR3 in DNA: TGCGCCAGCAGTCCAGGAGGTAGTAGCTCCTACGAGCAGTACTTC. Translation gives CASSPGGSSSYEQYF.

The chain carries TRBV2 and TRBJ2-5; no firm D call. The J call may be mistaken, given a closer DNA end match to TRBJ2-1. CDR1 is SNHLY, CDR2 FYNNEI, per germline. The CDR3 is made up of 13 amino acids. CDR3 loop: CASSEDWVGEQFF. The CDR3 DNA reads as TGTGCCAGCAGTGAAGATTGGGTAGGAGAGCAGTTCTTC.

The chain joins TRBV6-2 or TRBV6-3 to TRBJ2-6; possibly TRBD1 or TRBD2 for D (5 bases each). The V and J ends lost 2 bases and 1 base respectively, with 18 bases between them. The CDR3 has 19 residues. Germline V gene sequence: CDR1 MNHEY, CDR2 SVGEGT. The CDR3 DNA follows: TGTGCCAGCAGTTACGGTTTCGGCAGGGAGCTTTCTGGGGCCAACGTCCTGACTTTC. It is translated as CASSYGFGRELSGANVLTF.

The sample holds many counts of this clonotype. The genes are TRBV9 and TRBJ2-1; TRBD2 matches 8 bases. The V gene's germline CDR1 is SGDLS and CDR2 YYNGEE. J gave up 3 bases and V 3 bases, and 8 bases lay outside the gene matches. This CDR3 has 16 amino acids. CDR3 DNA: TGTGCCAGCAGCGCAGCCGGGACTAGAGGCTACAATGAGCAGTTCTTC. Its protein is CASSAAGTRGYNEQFF. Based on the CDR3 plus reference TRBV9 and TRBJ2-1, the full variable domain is DSGVTQTPKHLITATGQRVTLRCSPRSGDLSVYWYQQSLDQGLQFLIQYYNGEERAKGNILERFSAQQFPDLHSELNLSSLELGDSALYFCASSAAGTRGYNEQFFGPGTRLTVL.

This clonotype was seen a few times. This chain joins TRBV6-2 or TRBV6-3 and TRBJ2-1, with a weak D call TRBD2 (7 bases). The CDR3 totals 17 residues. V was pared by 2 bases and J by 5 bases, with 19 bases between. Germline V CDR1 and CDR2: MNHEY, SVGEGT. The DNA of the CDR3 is TGTGCCAGCAGTTACGTGGGGGGGCGTGGGGTAAACAATGAGCAGTTCTTC. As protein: CASSYVGGRGVNNEQFF.

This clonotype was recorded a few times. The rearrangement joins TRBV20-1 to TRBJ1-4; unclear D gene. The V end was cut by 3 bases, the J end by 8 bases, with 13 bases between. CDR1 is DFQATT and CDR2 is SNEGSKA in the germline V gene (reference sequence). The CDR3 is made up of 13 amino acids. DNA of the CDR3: TGCAGTGCTAGCGCCTCCTTTCGGGAAAAACTGTTTTTT. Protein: CSASASFREKLFF.

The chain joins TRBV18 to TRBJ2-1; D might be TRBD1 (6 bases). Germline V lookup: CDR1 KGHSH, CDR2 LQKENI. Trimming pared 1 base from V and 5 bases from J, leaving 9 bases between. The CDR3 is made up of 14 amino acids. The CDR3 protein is CASSPQTGDNEQFF. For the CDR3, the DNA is TGTGCCAGCTCACCACAGACAGGTGACAATGAGCAGTTCTTC.

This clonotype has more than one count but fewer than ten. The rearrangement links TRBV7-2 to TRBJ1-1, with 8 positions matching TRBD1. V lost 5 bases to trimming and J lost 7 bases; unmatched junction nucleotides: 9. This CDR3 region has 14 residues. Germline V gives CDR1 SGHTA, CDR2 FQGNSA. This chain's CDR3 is CASSPRTGSVEAFF. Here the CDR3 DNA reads TGTGCCAGCAGCCCCCGGACAGGGTCTGTTGAAGCTTTCTTT.

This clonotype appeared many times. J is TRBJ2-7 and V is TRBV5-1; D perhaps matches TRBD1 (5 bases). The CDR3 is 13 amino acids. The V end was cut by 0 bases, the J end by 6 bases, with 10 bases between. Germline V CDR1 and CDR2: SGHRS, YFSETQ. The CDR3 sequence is CASSLEQGTEQYF. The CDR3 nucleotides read TGCGCCAGCAGCTTGGAGCAGGGAACCGAGCAGTACTTC.

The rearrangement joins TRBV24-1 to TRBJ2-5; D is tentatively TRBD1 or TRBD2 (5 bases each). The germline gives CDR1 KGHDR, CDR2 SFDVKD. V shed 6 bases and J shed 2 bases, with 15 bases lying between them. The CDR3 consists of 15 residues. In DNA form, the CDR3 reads TGTGCCACCAGTTCACCCCGGGGCCAACAAGAGACCCAGTACTTC. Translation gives CATSSPRGQQETQYF.

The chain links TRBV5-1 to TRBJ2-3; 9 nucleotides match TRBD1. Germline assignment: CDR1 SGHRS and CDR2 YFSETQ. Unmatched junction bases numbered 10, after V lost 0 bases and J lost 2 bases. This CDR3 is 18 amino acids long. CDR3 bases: TGCGCCAGCAGCTTGGCCTTCGGGACAGGGAGGCCCACAGATACGCAGTATTTT. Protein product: CASSLAFGTGRPTDTQYF.

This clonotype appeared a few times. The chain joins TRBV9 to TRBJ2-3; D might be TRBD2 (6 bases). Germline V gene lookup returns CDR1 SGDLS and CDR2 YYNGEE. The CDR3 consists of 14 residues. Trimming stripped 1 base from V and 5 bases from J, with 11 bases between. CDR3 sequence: CASSVRVSGDTQYF. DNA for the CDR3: TGTGCCAGCAGCGTACGGGTTAGCGGAGATACGCAGTATTTT.

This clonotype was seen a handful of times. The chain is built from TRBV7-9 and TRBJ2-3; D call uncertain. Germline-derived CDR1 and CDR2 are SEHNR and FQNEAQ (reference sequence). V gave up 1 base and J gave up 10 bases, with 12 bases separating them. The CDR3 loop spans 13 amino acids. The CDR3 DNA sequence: TGTGCCAGCAGCTTAGTAGGGATCCATTCGCAGTATTTT. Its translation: CASSLVGIHSQYF.

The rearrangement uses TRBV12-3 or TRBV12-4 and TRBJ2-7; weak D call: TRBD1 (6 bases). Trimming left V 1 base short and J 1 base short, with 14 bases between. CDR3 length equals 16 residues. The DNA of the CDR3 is TGTGCCAGCAGTTTAGGGGTGGGGACACCTTCCTACGAGCAGTACTTC. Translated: CASSLGVGTPSYEQYF.

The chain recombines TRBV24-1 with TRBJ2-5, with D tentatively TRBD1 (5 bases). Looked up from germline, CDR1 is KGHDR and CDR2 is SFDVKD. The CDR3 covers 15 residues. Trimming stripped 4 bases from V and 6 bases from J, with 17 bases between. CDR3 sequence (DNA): TGTGCCACCAGTGACCCAGGGTCCATGGGGCAGACCCAGTACTTC. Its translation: CATSDPGSMGQTQYF.

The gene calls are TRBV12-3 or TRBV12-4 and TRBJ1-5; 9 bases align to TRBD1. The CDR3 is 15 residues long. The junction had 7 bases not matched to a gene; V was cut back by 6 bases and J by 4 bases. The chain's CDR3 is CASRFDRGRNQPQHF. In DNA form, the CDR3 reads TGTGCCAGCAGGTTCGACAGGGGGAGGAATCAGCCCCAGCATTTT.

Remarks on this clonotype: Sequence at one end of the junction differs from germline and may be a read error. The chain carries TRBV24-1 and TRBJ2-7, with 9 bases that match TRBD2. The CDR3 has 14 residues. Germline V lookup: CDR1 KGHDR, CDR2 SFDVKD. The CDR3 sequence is CATSGPGLAYEQHF. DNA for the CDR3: TGTGCCACCAGTGGGCCGGGACTAGCATACGAGCAGCACTTC.

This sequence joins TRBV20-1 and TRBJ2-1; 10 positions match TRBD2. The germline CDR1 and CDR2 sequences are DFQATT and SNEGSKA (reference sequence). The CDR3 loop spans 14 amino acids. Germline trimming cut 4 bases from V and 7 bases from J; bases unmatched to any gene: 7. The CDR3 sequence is CSATPGLALNEQFF. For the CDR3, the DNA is TGCAGTGCTACGCCGGGACTAGCGTTGAATGAGCAGTTCTTC.

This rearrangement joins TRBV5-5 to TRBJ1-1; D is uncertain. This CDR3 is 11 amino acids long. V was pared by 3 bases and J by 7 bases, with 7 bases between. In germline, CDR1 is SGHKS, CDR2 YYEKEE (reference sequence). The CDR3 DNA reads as TGTGCCAGCAGCTCGAGGGTTGAAGCTTTCTTT. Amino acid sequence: CASSSRVEAFF.

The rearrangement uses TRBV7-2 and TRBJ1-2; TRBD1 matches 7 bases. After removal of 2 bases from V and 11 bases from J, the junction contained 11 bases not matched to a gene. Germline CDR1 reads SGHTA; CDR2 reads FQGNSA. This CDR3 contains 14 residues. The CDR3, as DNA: TGTGCCAGCAGCTTAAAGGGACAGTCTGAGGGATACACCTTC. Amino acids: CASSLKGQSEGYTF.

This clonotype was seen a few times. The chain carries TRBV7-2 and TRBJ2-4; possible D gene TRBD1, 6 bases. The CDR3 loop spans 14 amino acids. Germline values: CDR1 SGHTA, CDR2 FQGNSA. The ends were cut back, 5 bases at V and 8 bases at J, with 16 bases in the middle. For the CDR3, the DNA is TGTGCCAGCAGCCTAGAACAGGGAAGGGACATTCAGTACTTC. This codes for CASSLEQGRDIQYF.

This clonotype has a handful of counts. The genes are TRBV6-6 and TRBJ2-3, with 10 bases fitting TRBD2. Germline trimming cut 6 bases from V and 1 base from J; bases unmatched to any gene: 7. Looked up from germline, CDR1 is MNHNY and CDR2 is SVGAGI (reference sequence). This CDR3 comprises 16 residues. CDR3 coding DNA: TGTGCCAGCAGCGACCCCGGGACTAGCGGCACAGATACGCAGTATTTT. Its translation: CASSDPGTSGTDTQYF.

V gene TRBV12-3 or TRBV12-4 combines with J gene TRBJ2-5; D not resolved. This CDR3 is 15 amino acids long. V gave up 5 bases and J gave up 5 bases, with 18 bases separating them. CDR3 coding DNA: TGTGCCAGCAGTGTGTTTCAGATGCTTGGGGAGACCCAGTACTTC. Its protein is CASSVFQMLGETQYF.

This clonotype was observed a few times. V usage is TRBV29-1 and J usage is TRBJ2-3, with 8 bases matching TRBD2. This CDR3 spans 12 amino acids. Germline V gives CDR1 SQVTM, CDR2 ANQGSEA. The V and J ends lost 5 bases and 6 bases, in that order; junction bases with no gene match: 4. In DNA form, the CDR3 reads TGCAGCGTTAAGCGGGGGTCCGATACGCAGTATTTT. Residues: CSVKRGSDTQYF.

CDR3 nucleotide sequence: TGTGCCAGCAGTGCAACCCTCCCGGGACCTACCTACGAGCAGTACTTC. Its translation: CASSATLPGPTYEQYF. V usage is TRBV6-1 and J usage is TRBJ2-1; tentatively, D is TRBD1 or TRBD2 (5 bases each). The J call is doubtful: the DNA matches TRBJ2-7 better. This CDR3 has 16 amino acids. Germline CDR1 reads MNHNS; CDR2 reads SASEGT.

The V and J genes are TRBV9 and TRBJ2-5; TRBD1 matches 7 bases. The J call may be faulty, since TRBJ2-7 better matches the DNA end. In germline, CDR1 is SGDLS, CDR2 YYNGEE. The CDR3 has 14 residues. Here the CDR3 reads CASSVVDRPHEQYF. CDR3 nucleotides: TGTGCCAGCAGCGTAGTGGACAGGCCCCACGAGCAGTACTTC.